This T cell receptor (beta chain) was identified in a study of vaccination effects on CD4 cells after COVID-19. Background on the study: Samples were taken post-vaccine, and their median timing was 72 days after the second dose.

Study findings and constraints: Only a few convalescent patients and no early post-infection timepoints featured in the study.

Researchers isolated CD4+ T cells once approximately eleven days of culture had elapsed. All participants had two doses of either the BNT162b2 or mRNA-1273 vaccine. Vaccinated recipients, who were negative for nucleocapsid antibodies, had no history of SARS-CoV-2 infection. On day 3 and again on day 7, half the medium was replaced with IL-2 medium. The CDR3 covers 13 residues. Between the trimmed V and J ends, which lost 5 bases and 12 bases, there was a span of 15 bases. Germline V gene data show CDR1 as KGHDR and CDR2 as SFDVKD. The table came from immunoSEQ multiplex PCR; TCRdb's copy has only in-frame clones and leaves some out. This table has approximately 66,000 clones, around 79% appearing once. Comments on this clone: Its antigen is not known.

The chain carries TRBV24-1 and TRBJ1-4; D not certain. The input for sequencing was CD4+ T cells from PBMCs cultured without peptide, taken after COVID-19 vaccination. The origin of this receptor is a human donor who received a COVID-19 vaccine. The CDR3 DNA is TGTGCCACCAGTGCCTCGGGCGCAACCCAACTGTTTTTT. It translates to CATSASGATQLFF.